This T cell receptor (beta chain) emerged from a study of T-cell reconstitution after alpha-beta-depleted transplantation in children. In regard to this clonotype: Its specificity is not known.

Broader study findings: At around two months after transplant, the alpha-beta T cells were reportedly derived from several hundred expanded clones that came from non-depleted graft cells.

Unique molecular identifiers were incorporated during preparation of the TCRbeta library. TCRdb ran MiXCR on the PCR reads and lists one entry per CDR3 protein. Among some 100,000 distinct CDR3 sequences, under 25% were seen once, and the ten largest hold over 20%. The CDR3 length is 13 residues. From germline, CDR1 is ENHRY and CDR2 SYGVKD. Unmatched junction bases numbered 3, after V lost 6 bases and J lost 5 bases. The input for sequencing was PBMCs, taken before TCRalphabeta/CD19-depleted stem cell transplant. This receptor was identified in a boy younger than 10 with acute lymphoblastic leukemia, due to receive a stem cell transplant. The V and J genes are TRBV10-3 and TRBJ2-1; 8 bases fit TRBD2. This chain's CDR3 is CAIRGLEDNEQFF. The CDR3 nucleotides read TGTGCCATCAGGGGACTAGAAGACAATGAGCAGTTCTTC.